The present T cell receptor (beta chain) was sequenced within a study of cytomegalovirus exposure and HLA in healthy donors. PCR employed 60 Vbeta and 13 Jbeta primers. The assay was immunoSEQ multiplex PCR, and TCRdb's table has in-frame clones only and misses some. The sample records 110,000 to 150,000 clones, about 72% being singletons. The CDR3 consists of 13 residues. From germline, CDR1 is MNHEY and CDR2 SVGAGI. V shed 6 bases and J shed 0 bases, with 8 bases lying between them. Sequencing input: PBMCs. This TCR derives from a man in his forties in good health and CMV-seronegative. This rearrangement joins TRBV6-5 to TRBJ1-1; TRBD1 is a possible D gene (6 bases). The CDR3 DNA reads TGTGCCAGCAGCGGACAGTTGAACACTGAAGCTTTCTTT. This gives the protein CASSGQLNTEAFF.